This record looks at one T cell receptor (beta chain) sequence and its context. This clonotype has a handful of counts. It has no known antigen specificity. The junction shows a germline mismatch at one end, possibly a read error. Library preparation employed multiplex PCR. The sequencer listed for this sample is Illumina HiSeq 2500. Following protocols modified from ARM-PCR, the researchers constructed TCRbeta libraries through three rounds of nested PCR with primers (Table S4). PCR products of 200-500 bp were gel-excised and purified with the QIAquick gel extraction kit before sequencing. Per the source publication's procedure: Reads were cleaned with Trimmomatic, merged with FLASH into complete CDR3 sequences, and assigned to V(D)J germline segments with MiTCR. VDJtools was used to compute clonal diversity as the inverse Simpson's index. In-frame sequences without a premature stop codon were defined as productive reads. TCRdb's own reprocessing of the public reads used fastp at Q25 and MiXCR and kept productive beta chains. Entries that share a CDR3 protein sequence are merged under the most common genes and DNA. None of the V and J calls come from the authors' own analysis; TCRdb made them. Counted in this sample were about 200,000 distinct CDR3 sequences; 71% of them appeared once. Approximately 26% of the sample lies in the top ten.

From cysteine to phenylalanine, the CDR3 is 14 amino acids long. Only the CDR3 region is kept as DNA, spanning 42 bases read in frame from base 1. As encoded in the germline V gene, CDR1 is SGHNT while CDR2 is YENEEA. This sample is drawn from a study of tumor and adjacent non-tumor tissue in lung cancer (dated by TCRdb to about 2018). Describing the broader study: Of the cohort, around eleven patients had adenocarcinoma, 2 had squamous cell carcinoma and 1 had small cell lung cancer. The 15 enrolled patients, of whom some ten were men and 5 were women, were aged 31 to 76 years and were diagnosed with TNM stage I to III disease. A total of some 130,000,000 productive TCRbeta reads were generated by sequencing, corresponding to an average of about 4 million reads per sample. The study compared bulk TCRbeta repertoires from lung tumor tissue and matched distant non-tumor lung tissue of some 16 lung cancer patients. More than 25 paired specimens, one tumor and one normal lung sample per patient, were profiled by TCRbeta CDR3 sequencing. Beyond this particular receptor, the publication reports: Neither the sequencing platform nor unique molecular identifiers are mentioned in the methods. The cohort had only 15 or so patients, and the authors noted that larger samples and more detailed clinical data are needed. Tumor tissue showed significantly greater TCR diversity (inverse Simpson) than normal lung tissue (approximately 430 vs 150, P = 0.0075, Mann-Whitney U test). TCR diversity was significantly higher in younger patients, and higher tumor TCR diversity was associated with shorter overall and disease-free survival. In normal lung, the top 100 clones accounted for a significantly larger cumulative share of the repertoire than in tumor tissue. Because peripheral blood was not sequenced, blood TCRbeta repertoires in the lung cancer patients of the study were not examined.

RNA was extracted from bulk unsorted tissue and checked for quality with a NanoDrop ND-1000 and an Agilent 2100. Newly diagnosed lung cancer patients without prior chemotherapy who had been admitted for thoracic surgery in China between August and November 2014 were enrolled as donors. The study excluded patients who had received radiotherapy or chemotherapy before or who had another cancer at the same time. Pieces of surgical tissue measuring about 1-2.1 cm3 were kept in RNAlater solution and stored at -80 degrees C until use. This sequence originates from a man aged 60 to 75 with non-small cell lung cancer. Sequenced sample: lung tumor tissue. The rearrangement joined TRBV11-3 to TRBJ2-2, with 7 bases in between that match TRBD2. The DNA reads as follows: TGTGCCAGCAGTTTAGCCGGACCGGGGGGAAGGCTGTTATTT. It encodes CASSLAGPGGRLLF.